This T cell receptor beta chain originates from a study of blood T cells in healthy people across ages (dated by TCRdb to 2015 to 2017). Regarding the complete study: In model experiments, roughly one uniquely barcoded TCR beta cDNA molecule per two T cells was captured by template switching. To avoid experimental bias, donors of different ages were randomly spread across the sequencing lanes. Two additional independent replicas of 1 million unique cDNA reads from the same blood draw were analyzed for two donors (one aged 18 to 30 and one aged 80 or older). Donors were grouped into four age groups: young (average 16 years), middle-aged (roughly 40), aged (roughly 62) and long-lived (82). To track age-related changes in TCR beta repertoire diversity, the study relied on deep sequencing normalized with unique cDNA molecular identifiers.

The 40 or so donors, aged about 6 to 100 years, were systemically healthy Caucasian individuals from Russia. Approximately 9.3 milliliters of peripheral blood were collected from each donor into EDTA-treated Vacutainer tubes. PBMCs were isolated by Ficoll-Paque density-gradient centrifugation, with at least 7 million obtained per sample. Total RNA, at least 6 micrograms per sample, was extracted from PBMCs with Trizol reagent. For every donor, an aliquot of PBMCs went through flow cytometry to measure the percentages of naive CD45RAhigh/CD27high T cells. The germline V gene sets CDR1 to SGHRS and CDR2 to YFSETQ. V and J are trimmed by 1 base and 4 bases, and the gene matches miss 5 bases of the junction. The CDR3 covers 16 residues, taking in both the cysteine and the phenylalanine. Of the read, only the CDR3 DNA is kept; its 48 bases are in frame from base 1. Libraries were made using 5' RACE. The sequencer listed for this sample is Illumina HiSeq 2500. The second PCR ran for roughly 7 to 12 cycles and used a J-beta primer mix along with a sample-barcoded 5' primer. A unique molecular identifier was introduced onto each TCR beta cDNA molecule by a template-switch 5' adaptor carrying 12 random nucleotides. Each sample yielded at least 3 million CDR3-containing paired-end reads. All of the RNA was converted into first-strand cDNA using the Mint cDNA synthesis kit, with a TRBC-specific oligonucleotide serving as the primer. Following uracil-DNA glycosylase treatment, a first 18-cycle PCR with universal primers M1SS and BC2_uni_R was performed on all cDNA. The authors' analysis ran thus. For normalization, 1 million high-quality reads were randomly selected from each sample, with every read carrying a distinct molecular identifier. Instead of being binned into consensus sequences, reads with shared molecular identifiers were discarded. MiTCR, run with a Q25 quality threshold and the strictest error-elimination algorithm, handled CDR3 identification, clonotype clustering and error correction. A nonparametric unseen species model with Euler transformation was used to estimate lower-bound total TCR beta diversity. TCRdb reprocessed the public reads (quality trimming at Q25 with fastp, clone calling with MiXCR) and kept in-frame beta chains. For every CDR3 protein sequence, its rows merge into one entry that carries the most common genes and DNA. TCRdb, not the original authors, processed these V and J calls. For this sample there are 1.5 million to 2 million distinct CDR3 sequences; 28% appear just once. More than 6% of the sample rests with the top ten.

General findings and caveats noted by the study authors: Since profiling was done on bulk unsorted PBMCs, naive and antigen-experienced compartments could not be conclusively compared. Estimates of total diversity from one million sequenced T cells were regarded as lower bounds and underestimates. As age increased, observed TCR beta diversity per million T cells dropped in a roughly linear way, and a significant reduction was already evident by age about 40. Compared with the aged group, the long-lived group had more naive CD4+ T cells, fewer expanded clones and increased TCR diversity, suggesting age selection. A strong correlation was found between observed TCR beta diversity and the percentage of naive T cells measured by flow cytometry. Because the CMV infection status of the donors was unknown, age-related changes in expanded clonotypes may potentially have been confounded.

This clonotype was counted at least ten times. Its antigen is currently not known. One base away there is no much larger clone; base qualities are not given. This receptor chain uses TRBV5-1 and TRBJ2-1; 10 central nucleotides agree with TRBD1. The TCR comes from a woman aged 25-40 years in good health. The sequenced sample consisted of blood. The CDR3 sequence is CASSLTTGGSYNEQFF. The base sequence is TGCGCCAGCAGCTTGACGACAGGGGGCTCTTACAATGAGCAGTTCTTC.